Listed here are 21 T cell receptor beta chains from one sample, sequenced in a study of neurological immune-mediated disorders. TCRdb called the 5' RACE reads again in MiXCR, with one record for every CDR3 protein. The data hold 39,000 or so distinct CDR3 sequences, with roughly 2.5% observed a single time. Material for sequencing was PBMCs. The receptors here all came from a man aged 30-40 years with multiple sclerosis.

In its sample, this clonotype was seen many times. This rearrangement joins TRBV28 to TRBJ2-1; the match to TRBD2 covers 14 bases. The J segment lost 6 bases and the V segment lost 5 bases, leaving 9 bases of the junction unmatched. Germline CDR1 reads MDHEN; CDR2 reads SYDVKM. The CDR3 runs 17 residues. The CDR3 protein is CASSQPGLAGVGNEQFF. DNA for the CDR3: TGTGCCAGCAGTCAACCGGGACTAGCGGGAGTGGGCAATGAGCAGTTCTTC.

This clonotype was recorded at least ten times. The chain couples TRBV20-1 to TRBJ2-1; TRBD2 might be the D (6 bases). Germline lookup yields CDR1 DFQATT and CDR2 SNEGSKA (reference sequence). The ends were cut back, 6 bases at V and 6 bases at J, with 18 bases in the middle. This CDR3 has 14 residues. Written as DNA, the CDR3 is TGCAGTGCCGCAGACGGGGGAGAGGCCAATGAGCAGTTCTTC. This codes for CSAADGGEANEQFF.

This clonotype came up many times. The rearrangement joins TRBV6-5 to TRBJ2-3, with D perhaps TRBD2 (5 bases). The CDR3 totals 15 residues. The germline V gene has CDR1 MNHEY and CDR2 SVGAGI. With 5 bases removed from V and 4 bases from J, the gap between germline ends came to 16 bases. CDR3: CASSPGVAGSDTQYF. The CDR3 DNA is TGTGCCAGCAGTCCCGGGGTAGCTGGATCAGATACGCAGTATTTT.

A word on this clonotype: With a much larger clone just one base away, this may be a read error. The chain employs TRBV28 and TRBJ1-3; perhaps TRBD1 as D (5 bases). V was clipped by 5 bases and J by 10 bases, with 18 bases between them. The CDR3 is made up of 14 amino acids. Germline-derived CDR1 and CDR2 are MDHEN and SYDVKM. Here the CDR3 reads CASSVGHLAKTIYF. The CDR3 DNA reads TGTGCCAGCAGTGTCGGACACTTAGCCAAAACCATATATTTT.

This clonotype was seen a few times. The genes are TRBV5-4 and TRBJ1-1; D remains ambiguous. Trimming cost V 5 bases and J 4 bases, with 18 bases left between them. CDR1 is SGHNT and CDR2 is YYREEE in the germline V gene (reference sequence). The CDR3 length is 15 residues. This CDR3 reads CASSRRSEISTEAFF. For the CDR3, the DNA is TGTGCCAGCAGTCGCCGATCAGAGATCAGCACTGAAGCTTTCTTT.

The chain recombines TRBV7-9 with TRBJ2-1; 11 bases are shared with TRBD2. From germline, CDR1 is SEHNR and CDR2 FQNEAQ (reference sequence). The CDR3 runs 18 residues. Trimming at V came to 5 bases and at J to 7 bases, leaving 16 bases not matched to a gene. In DNA form, the CDR3 reads TGTGCCAGCAGCCTCCCGACAGCTAGCGGGGGGCAAGGGAATGAGCAGTTCTTC. Translation: CASSLPTASGGQGNEQFF.

This clonotype was counted many times. V is TRBV6-5 and J is TRBJ2-7; 7 bases line up with TRBD1. J gave up 4 bases and V 0 bases, and 6 bases lay outside the gene matches. Germline lookup yields CDR1 MNHEY and CDR2 SVGAGI. The CDR3 sequence is 15 residues long. CDR3 protein: CASSYSIPGGYEQYF. The CDR3 DNA reads as TGTGCCAGCAGTTACTCGATACCAGGGGGATACGAGCAGTACTTC.

To note about this clonotype: A single base separates this from a much larger clone, so it may be a read error. The V call is TRBV20-1, the J call TRBJ1-2; weak D call: TRBD1 (5 bases). The CDR3 is 14 residues long. V gave up 5 bases and J gave up 9 bases, with 22 bases separating them. Germline CDR1 DFQATT, CDR2 SNEGSKA (reference sequence). CDR3 sequence: CSADAMGPRGSYTF. CDR3 DNA sequence: TGCAGTGCTGATGCTATGGGACCGCGAGGGAGCTACACCTTC.

This clonotype showed up many times. J is TRBJ2-1 and V is TRBV5-5; no clear D. Germline V gene sequence: CDR1 SGHKS, CDR2 YYEKEE (reference sequence). V gave up 3 bases and J gave up 0 bases, with 10 bases separating them. The CDR3 sequence is 15 residues long. CDR3 residues: CASSSYLSSYNEQFF. Written as DNA, the CDR3 is TGTGCCAGCAGCTCGTATCTGAGCTCCTACAATGAGCAGTTCTTC.

This clonotype was counted at least ten times. The chain is built from TRBV4-1 and TRBJ2-2, with TRBD1 matching over 8 bases. The germline V gene encodes CDR1 MGHRA and CDR2 YSYEKL. This CDR3 comprises 16 residues. V lost 3 bases to trimming and J lost 6 bases; unmatched junction nucleotides: 9. This chain's CDR3 is CASSQRGQATPGELFF. In nucleotides, the CDR3 is TGCGCCAGCAGCCAGAGGGGACAGGCGACACCCGGGGAGCTGTTTTTT.

This clonotype occurred many times. The chain has TRBV6-2 or TRBV6-3 and TRBJ1-5; tentative D call: TRBD1 (5 bases). Germline assignment: CDR1 MNHEY and CDR2 SVGEGT. The CDR3 is 14 amino acids. V lost 1 base to trimming and J lost 3 bases, with 7 bases between them. CDR3 coding DNA: TGTGCCAGCAGTTACTTGGGGGTCAATCAGCCCCAGCATTTT. The encoded protein is CASSYLGVNQPQHF.

This clonotype has at least ten counts. The J gene is TRBJ2-1, the V gene TRBV5-1; no firm D call. Between the trimmed V and J ends, which lost 4 bases and 3 bases, there was a span of 8 bases. The CDR3 contains 13 residues. From germline, CDR1 is SGHRS and CDR2 YFSETQ. CDR3 in DNA: TGCGCCAGCAGCCTGGGCGGCTACAATGAGCAGTTCTTC. Its translation is CASSLGGYNEQFF.

This clonotype was counted many times. The rearrangement joins TRBV3-1 to TRBJ2-2, with D uncertain. The CDR3 totals 18 residues. CDR1 is LGHDT and CDR2 is YNNKEL in the germline V gene (reference sequence). Between the trimmed V and J ends, which lost 0 bases and 0 bases, there was a span of 14 bases. The chain's CDR3 is CASSQDNLGPANTGELFF. DNA of the CDR3: TGTGCCAGCAGCCAAGACAATCTCGGCCCCGCGAACACCGGGGAGCTGTTTTTT.

The table lists this clonotype with many counts. The rearrangement uses TRBV5-4 and TRBJ2-6, with D perhaps TRBD2 (5 bases). CDR1 is SGHNT, CDR2 YYREEE, per germline (reference sequence). The V gene lost 0 bases and the J gene lost 0 bases, with 10 bases spanning the gap. The CDR3 spans 17 residues. The CDR3 protein is CASSLAGSSSGANVLTF. The CDR3 DNA is TGTGCCAGCAGCTTGGCGGGGTCCAGCTCTGGGGCCAACGTCCTGACTTTC. Full variable domain (rest looked up from reference TRBV5-4 and TRBJ2-6): ETGVTQSPTHLIKTRGQQVTLRCSSQSGHNTVSWYQQALGQGPQFIFQYYREEENGRGNFPPRFSGLQFPNYSSELNVNALELDDSALYLCASSLAGSSSGANVLTFGAGSRLTVL.

In this sample, this clonotype turned up many times. The chain joins TRBV5-6 to TRBJ1-1, with D perhaps TRBD1 (5 bases). This CDR3 has 14 amino acids. V was clipped by 1 base and J by 0 bases, with 7 bases between them. Germline loops: CDR1 SGHDT, CDR2 YYEEEE. DNA of the CDR3: TGTGCCAGCAGCTTGAGGGGCCTGAACACTGAAGCTTTCTTT. Amino acids: CASSLRGLNTEAFF.

This clonotype was found many times. The rearrangement joins TRBV7-2 to TRBJ2-2, with D perhaps matching TRBD2 (5 bases). The germline CDR1 and CDR2 sequences are SGHTA and FQGNSA. Trimming stripped 5 bases from V and 6 bases from J, with 19 bases between. This CDR3 spans 16 amino acids. This chain's CDR3 is CASSPRRSRGSGELFF. The CDR3 DNA follows: TGTGCCAGCAGCCCGCGTAGGAGTCGGGGATCCGGGGAGCTGTTTTTT.

This clonotype was recorded many times. This sequence joins TRBV20-1 and TRBJ2-4; 7 bases line up with TRBD1. This CDR3 comprises 12 residues. Germline V gene sequence: CDR1 DFQATT, CDR2 SNEGSKA (reference sequence). After removal of 6 bases from V and 7 bases from J, the junction contained 6 bases not matched to a gene. CDR3 protein: CSALTGRNIQYF. DNA of the CDR3: TGCAGTGCCCTGACAGGGCGGAACATTCAGTACTTC.

This clonotype was observed at least ten times. The chain couples TRBV5-1 to TRBJ1-2; 8 bases fit TRBD1. The germline gives CDR1 SGHRS, CDR2 YFSETQ. The ends lost 0 bases at V and 6 bases at J; junction bases unmatched: 4. The CDR3 extends over 14 amino acids. CDR3 protein: CASSLAGTGDGYTF. The CDR3 DNA reads as TGCGCCAGCAGCTTGGCAGGGACAGGTGATGGCTACACCTTC.

This clonotype has ten or more counts. This rearrangement joins TRBV9 to TRBJ2-1; 8 positions match TRBD2. The CDR3 has 18 amino acids. After removal of 0 bases from V and 0 bases from J, the junction contained 8 bases not matched to a gene. Per germline, CDR1 SGDLS and CDR2 YYNGEE. The CDR3 region has the DNA TGTGCCAGCAGCGTAGCGACGGGTAGCGGGGACTCCTACAATGAGCAGTTCTTC. As protein: CASSVATGSGDSYNEQFF.

This clonotype was recorded a few times. V and J are TRBV10-2 and TRBJ1-5; D may be TRBD1 (5 bases). The CDR3 sequence is 14 residues long. The V gene's germline CDR1 is WSHSY and CDR2 SAAADI. V was clipped by 3 bases and J by 5 bases, with 11 bases between them. CDR3 bases: TGCGCCAGCAGTGAAGGTATGGGGCATCAGCCCCAGCATTTT. Translation: CASSEGMGHQPQHF.

This clonotype was seen more than once but under ten times. One end of the junction does not line up with germline, which may come from a read error. CDR3 loop: CDSSEANYGYTF. For the CDR3, the DNA is TGTGACAGCAGTGAAGCTAACTATGGCTACACCTTC. The chain employs TRBV12-3 or TRBV12-4 and TRBJ1-2; no definite D call. The CDR3 is 12 amino acids.